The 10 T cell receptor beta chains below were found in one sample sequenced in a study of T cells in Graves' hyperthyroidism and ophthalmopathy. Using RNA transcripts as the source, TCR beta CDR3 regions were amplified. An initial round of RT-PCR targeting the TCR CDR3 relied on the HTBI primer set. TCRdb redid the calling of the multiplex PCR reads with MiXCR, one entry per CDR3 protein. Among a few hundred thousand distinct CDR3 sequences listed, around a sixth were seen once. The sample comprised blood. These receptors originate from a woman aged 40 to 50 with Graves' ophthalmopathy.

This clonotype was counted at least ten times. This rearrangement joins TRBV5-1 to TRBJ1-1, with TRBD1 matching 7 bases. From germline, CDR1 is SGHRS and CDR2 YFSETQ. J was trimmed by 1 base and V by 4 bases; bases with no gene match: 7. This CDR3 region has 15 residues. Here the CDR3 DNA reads TGCGCCAGCAGCGCGGGGGACAGAAAGAACACTGAAGCTTTCTTT. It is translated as CASSAGDRKNTEAFF.

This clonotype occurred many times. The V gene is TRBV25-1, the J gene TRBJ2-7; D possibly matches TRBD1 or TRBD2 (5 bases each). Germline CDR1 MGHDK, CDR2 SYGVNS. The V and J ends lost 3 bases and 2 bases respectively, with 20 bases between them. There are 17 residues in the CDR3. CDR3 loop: CASSDLGKGSGAYEQYF. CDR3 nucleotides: TGTGCCAGCAGTGATCTCGGGAAGGGGTCGGGCGCCTACGAGCAGTACTTC.

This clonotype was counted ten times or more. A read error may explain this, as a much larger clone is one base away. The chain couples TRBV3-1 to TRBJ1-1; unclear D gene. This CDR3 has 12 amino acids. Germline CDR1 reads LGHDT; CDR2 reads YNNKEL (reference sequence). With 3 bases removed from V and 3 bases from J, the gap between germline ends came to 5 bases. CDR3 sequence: CASSQGYTEAFF. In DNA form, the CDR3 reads TGTGCCAGCAGCCAGGGATACACTGAAGCTTTCTTT.

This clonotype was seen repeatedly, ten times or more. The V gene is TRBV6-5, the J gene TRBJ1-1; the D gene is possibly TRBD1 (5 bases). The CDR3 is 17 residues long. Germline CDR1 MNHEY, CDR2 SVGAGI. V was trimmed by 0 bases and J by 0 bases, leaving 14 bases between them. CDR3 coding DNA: TGTGCCAGCAGTTACTCGATGGGGGGTCGGGTGAACACTGAAGCTTTCTTT. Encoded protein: CASSYSMGGRVNTEAFF.

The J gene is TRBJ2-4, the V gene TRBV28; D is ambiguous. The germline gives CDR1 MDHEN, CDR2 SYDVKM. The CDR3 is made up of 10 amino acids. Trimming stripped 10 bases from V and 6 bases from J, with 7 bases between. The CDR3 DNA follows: TGTGCCACTCGCCGAAACATTCAGTACTTC. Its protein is CATRRNIQYF. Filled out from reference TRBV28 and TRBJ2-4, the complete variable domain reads DVKVTQSSRYLVKRTGEKVFLECVQDMDHENMFWYRQDPGLGLRLIYFSYDVKMKEKGDIPEGYSVSREKKERFSLILESASTNQTSMYLCATRRNIQYFGAGTRLSVL.

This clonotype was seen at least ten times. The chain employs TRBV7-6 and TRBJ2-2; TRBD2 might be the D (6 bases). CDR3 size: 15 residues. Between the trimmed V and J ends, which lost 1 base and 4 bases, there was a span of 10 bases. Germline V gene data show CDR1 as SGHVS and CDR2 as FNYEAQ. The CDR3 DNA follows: TGTGCCAGCAGCTTAGTCGTGGGAGGCACCGGGGAGCTGTTTTTT. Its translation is CASSLVVGGTGELFF. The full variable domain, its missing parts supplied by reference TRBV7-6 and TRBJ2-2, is GAGVSQSPRYKVTKRGQDVALRCDPISGHVSLYWYRQALGQGPEFLTYFNYEAQQDKSGLPNDRFSAERPEGSISTLTIQRTEQRDSAMYRCASSLVVGGTGELFFGEGSRLTVL.

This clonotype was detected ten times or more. The CDR3 sequence: CASSSWDGLYEQYF. DNA for the CDR3: TGTGCCAGCAGCTCCTGGGACGGTCTCTACGAGCAGTACTTC. V gene TRBV6-2 or TRBV6-3 combines with J gene TRBJ2-7; D may match TRBD1 or TRBD2 (5 bases each). CDR3 length: 14 amino acids. Per germline, CDR1 MNHEY and CDR2 SVGEGT. V was clipped by 6 bases and J by 3 bases, with 15 bases between them.

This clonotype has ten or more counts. The CDR3 region has the DNA TGTGCCAGCAGATTTTCCGCCTACGAGCAGTACTTC. This encodes CASRFSAYEQYF. The chain carries TRBV2 and TRBJ2-7; D call uncertain. Trimming pared 6 bases from V and 2 bases from J, leaving 8 bases between. This CDR3 comprises 12 residues. Germline V lookup: CDR1 SNHLY, CDR2 FYNNEI.

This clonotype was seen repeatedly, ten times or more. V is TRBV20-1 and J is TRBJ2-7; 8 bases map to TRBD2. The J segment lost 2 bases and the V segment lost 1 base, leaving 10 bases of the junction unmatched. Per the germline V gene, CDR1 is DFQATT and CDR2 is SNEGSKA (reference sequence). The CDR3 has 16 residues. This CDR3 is CSARGTGGASTYEQYF. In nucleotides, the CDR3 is TGCAGTGCTAGAGGGACGGGGGGGGCTTCAACCTACGAGCAGTACTTC.

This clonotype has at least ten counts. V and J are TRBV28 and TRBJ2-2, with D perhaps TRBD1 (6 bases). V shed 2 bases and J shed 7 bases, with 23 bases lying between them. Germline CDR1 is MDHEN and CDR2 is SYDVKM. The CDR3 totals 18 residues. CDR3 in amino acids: CASSLPFQGTSFSGELFF. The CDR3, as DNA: TGTGCCAGCAGTTTACCCTTCCAGGGGACCTCCTTTAGCGGGGAGCTGTTTTTT.